These 14 T cell receptor beta chains were all obtained from the same sample, sequenced in a study of blood T cell repertoires in COVID-19. Some clones are missing from TCRdb's copy, which holds only in-frame ones; the method was immunoSEQ multiplex PCR. The table lists approximately 100,000 clones, 84% of them singletons, with about 6.6% in the top ten. Material: peripheral blood. The source is a woman aged 45-59 years with acute or convalescent COVID-19.

The chain employs TRBV11-2 and TRBJ2-5; the match to TRBD2 covers 12 bases. The CDR3 totals 16 residues. Germline V gene data show CDR1 as SGHAT and CDR2 as FQNNGV. The ends lost 3 bases at V and 5 bases at J; junction bases unmatched: 7. As DNA, the CDR3 is TGTGCCAGCAGCTTCTCCTGGACTAGCGGGGATGAGACCCAGTACTTC. This translates into CASSFSWTSGDETQYF.

Here the CDR3 reads CASSSNRGLYF. In nucleotides, the CDR3 is TGTGCCAGCAGTTCCAACAGGGGGTTGTACTTC. The chain links TRBV28 to TRBJ2-7; TRBD1 matches 8 bases. The V gene end was trimmed by 4 bases and the J gene end by 12 bases; junction bases not matched to a gene: 5. Germline CDR1 and CDR2: MDHEN and SYDVKM. This CDR3 contains 11 residues.

This chain joins TRBV28 and TRBJ1-6; D might be TRBD1 (6 bases). Per germline, CDR1 MDHEN and CDR2 SYDVKM. Trimming removed 7 bases at V and 6 bases at J, with 16 bases between. The CDR3 has 15 amino acids. Here the CDR3 reads CASTRRGAGNSPLHF. The DNA for the CDR3 is TGTGCCAGCACCCGGCGGGGGGCCGGTAATTCACCCCTCCACTTT.

The chain employs TRBV2 and TRBJ2-3; 7 bases line up with TRBD1. This CDR3 has 14 residues. The V gene's germline CDR1 is SNHLY and CDR2 FYNNEI. V gave up 5 bases and J gave up 1 base; unmatched junction bases: 3. The CDR3 sequence is CASSLRGRTDTQYF. The CDR3 nucleotides read TGTGCCAGCAGTCTTAGGGGGCGCACAGATACGCAGTATTTT.

The chain combines TRBV30 with TRBJ2-7, with 7 bases that match TRBD1. The CDR3 contains 16 residues. Germline V gives CDR1 GTSNPN, CDR2 SVGIG (reference sequence). Germline trimming cut 5 bases from V and 0 bases from J; bases unmatched to any gene: 13. The CDR3 reads CAWDPLGTAFSYEQYF. CDR3 in DNA: TGTGCCTGGGACCCCCTGGGGACAGCCTTCTCCTACGAGCAGTACTTC.

This chain uses TRBV6-5 with TRBJ1-2; tentatively, D is TRBD1 (5 bases). The ends were cut back, 2 bases at V and 7 bases at J, with 11 bases in the middle. From germline, CDR1 is MNHEY and CDR2 SVGAGI. The CDR3 covers 13 residues. The CDR3 reads CASSYGRVTGYTF. CDR3 bases: TGTGCCAGCAGTTACGGCAGGGTAACTGGCTACACCTTC.

The gene calls are TRBV5-1 and TRBJ2-1; TRBD1 matches 7 bases. Per the germline V gene, CDR1 is SGHRS and CDR2 is YFSETQ. This CDR3 contains 12 residues. V gave up 3 bases and J gave up 8 bases; unmatched junction bases: 2. Written as DNA, the CDR3 is TGCGCCAGCAGCTCTCAGGGGGATGAGCAGTTCTTC. It specifies CASSSQGDEQFF. The whole variable domain, filled in from reference TRBV5-1 and TRBJ2-1, reads KAGVTQTPRYLIKTRGQQVTLSCSPISGHRSVSWYQQTPGQGLQFLFEYFSETQRNKGNFPGRFSGRQFSNSRSEMNVSTLELGDSALYLCASSSQGDEQFFGPGTRLTVL.

The CDR3 DNA follows: TGCGCCAGCAGCTTGGGAACGGGGCAGCCCCAGCATTTT. It encodes CASSLGTGQPQHF. The chain is built from TRBV5-1 and TRBJ1-5, with D unresolved. This CDR3 comprises 13 residues. The V gene lost 0 bases and the J gene lost 7 bases, with 8 bases spanning the gap. Germline values: CDR1 SGHRS, CDR2 YFSETQ. The full variable domain, in which reference TRBV5-1 and TRBJ1-5 provide the parts outside the CDR3, is KAGVTQTPRYLIKTRGQQVTLSCSPISGHRSVSWYQQTPGQGLQFLFEYFSETQRNKGNFPGRFSGRQFSNSRSEMNVSTLELGDSALYLCASSLGTGQPQHFGDGTRLSIL.

This chain links TRBV19 with TRBJ2-7, with TRBD1 matching over 9 bases. V dropped 6 bases and J dropped 0; count of bases not matched to a gene: 6. CDR1 is LNHDA, CDR2 SQIVND, per germline (reference sequence). This CDR3 region has 15 residues. The CDR3 loop reads CASSPGTGSSYEQYF. CDR3 in DNA: TGTGCCAGTAGCCCCGGGACAGGGTCCTCCTACGAGCAGTACTTC.

A few counts support this clone. The CDR3 nucleotides are TGCGCCAGCAGCGCCTCAACAGGGAACACTGAAGCTTTCTTT. This codes for CASSASTGNTEAFF. This sequence joins TRBV10-1 and TRBJ1-1, with D possibly TRBD1 on 5 matching bases. With 6 bases removed from V and 1 base from J, the gap between germline ends came to 12 bases. Germline loops: CDR1 WNHNN, CDR2 SYGVQD (reference sequence). The CDR3 spans 14 residues.

CDR3 residues: CASSEYAGFGNTIYF. CDR3 bases: TGTGCCAGCAGTGAATATGCTGGGTTCGGGAACACCATATATTTT. This rearrangement joins TRBV25-1 to TRBJ1-3; D not certain. The germline V gene has CDR1 MGHDK and CDR2 SYGVNS. V lost 0 bases and J 7 bases, leaving 13 bases between the germline ends. The CDR3 loop spans 15 amino acids.

As regards this clone: The same CDR3 arises from other DNA sequences in this sample as well. V usage is TRBV19 and J usage is TRBJ1-1, with a possible D match to TRBD1 (5 bases). The CDR3 length is 13 residues. Germline-derived CDR1 and CDR2 are LNHDA and SQIVND (reference sequence). With 4 bases removed from V and 5 bases from J, the gap between germline ends came to 11 bases. CDR3: CASSTQGGTEAFF. CDR3 DNA: TGTGCCAGTAGTACTCAGGGAGGGACTGAAGCTTTCTTT.

This chain joins TRBV6-5 and TRBJ2-2; a weak D match, TRBD1 (6 bases). The germline V and J ends were trimmed by 5 bases and 6 bases, with 13 bases remaining between them. This CDR3 is 14 amino acids long. From germline, CDR1 is MNHEY and CDR2 SVGAGI. DNA for the CDR3: TGTGCCAGCAGTCGCACAGGGTGGGCCGGGGAGCTGTTTTTT. It yields the protein CASSRTGWAGELFF.

V gene TRBV18 combines with J gene TRBJ1-2, with TRBD1 matching over 7 bases. Germline V gene lookup returns CDR1 KGHSH and CDR2 LQKENI. With 6 bases clipped from V and 3 bases from J, the junction kept 4 bases outside the gene matches. This CDR3 has 13 amino acids. The chain's CDR3 is CASSHDRDYGYTF. DNA for the CDR3: TGTGCCAGCTCTCACGACAGGGACTATGGCTACACCTTC.